The T cell receptor (beta chain) under discussion was sequenced for a study of naive and memory T cell subsets. Overnight CMV lysate stimulation of fresh PBMCs defined donor CMV status by CD4+ IFNgamma. This clonotype was seen repeatedly, ten times or more. As yet, its antigen is unknown. Whole-study findings and limits: Possibly reflecting memory cells re-expressing CD45RA, a few larger clonotypes occurred in naive repertoires, especially CD8. Activation and differentiation may alter RNA-based TCR counts. TCR abundance followed a power law differing between naive and memory subsets.

V was trimmed by 6 bases and J by 3 bases, leaving 18 bases between them. This CDR3 region has 16 residues. An equimolar mix of two oligonucleotides served as the beta constant-region primer for TRBC1 and TRBC2. The ligated cDNA underwent four PCR rounds using SP2 and nested alpha and beta constant-region primers. The cDNA 3' end received a ligated single-stranded oligonucleotide carrying the SP2 primer and a 12-nucleotide UMI. TCRdb ran MiXCR on the UMI-ligation and nested PCR reads and lists one entry per CDR3 protein. The sample carries 120,000 to 150,000 distinct CDR3 sequences, 22% recorded once.

Sequences were obtained from naive CD4+ T cells from blood. This TCR was sampled from a human donor in good health. The chain has TRBV12-3 or TRBV12-4 and TRBJ2-4; no clear D gene. Written as DNA, the CDR3 is TGTGCCAGCAGCCGCGTGCTCGGTCCTGGCAAAAACATTCAGTACTTC. This translates into CASSRVLGPGKNIQYF.